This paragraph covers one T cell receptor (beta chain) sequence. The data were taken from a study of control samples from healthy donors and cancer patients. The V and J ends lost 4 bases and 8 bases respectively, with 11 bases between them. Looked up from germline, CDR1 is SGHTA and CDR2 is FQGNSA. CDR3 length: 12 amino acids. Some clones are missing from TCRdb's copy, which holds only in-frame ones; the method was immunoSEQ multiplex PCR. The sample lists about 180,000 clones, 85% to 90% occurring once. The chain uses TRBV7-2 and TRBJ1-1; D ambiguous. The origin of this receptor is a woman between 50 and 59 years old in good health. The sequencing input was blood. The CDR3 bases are TGTGCCAGCAGCTCCCGAGGGCGGGAAGCTTTCTTT. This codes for CASSSRGREAFF.